The 19 T cell receptor beta chains given below trace back to one sample, sequenced in a study of blood T cell repertoires in COVID-19. The method was immunoSEQ multiplex PCR; TCRdb's version includes in-frame clones alone and lacks a portion of them. In the table there are about 40,000 clones, roughly 80% of which are singletons. The sample was peripheral blood. The receptors here all came from a human donor with acute or convalescent COVID-19. The donor label of this sample is uncertain.

The chain recombines TRBV4-2 with TRBJ1-2; 9 bases are a match to TRBD1. The J segment lost 7 bases and the V segment lost 2 bases, leaving 8 bases of the junction unmatched. Germline CDR1 LGHNA, CDR2 YNFKEQ. The CDR3 has 15 amino acids. The CDR3 region has the DNA TGTGCCAGCAGCCAATACCAGCGGGACAGGGCTGGCTACACCTTC. Amino acid sequence: CASSQYQRDRAGYTF.

This clone showed up just once. The V and J genes are TRBV3-1 (or the pseudogene TRBV3-2) and TRBJ2-5; D is undetermined. This CDR3 contains 17 residues. Trimming removed 3 bases from V and 5 bases from J, with 22 bases in between. Germline CDR1 is LGHDT and CDR2 is YNNKEL (reference sequence). Here the CDR3 reads CASSHDPFGAYVETQYF. CDR3 in DNA: TGTGCCAGCAGCCATGACCCTTTCGGAGCGTATGTGGAGACCCAGTACTTC.

This rearrangement joins TRBV30 to TRBJ2-7; D is unclear. The germline CDR1 and CDR2 sequences are GTSNPN and SVGIG (reference sequence). The V end was cut by 4 bases, the J end by 3 bases, with 13 bases between. The CDR3 has 13 amino acids. This CDR3 is CAWTNTVLYEQYF. Written as DNA, the CDR3 is TGTGCCTGGACCAATACGGTCCTCTACGAGCAGTACTTC.

The chain employs TRBV6-5 and TRBJ1-5; D is unresolved. This CDR3 contains 11 residues. Looked up from germline, CDR1 is MNHEY and CDR2 is SVGAGI. V was clipped by 6 bases and J by 8 bases, with 8 bases between them. CDR3 DNA sequence: TGTGCCAGCAGACGGAGGAAGCCCCAGCATTTT. This encodes CASRRRKPQHF.

The chain is built from TRBV25-1 and TRBJ1-2; D is unclear. V lost 5 bases to trimming and J lost 8 bases, with 15 bases between them. CDR3 length equals 13 residues. CDR1 is MGHDK, CDR2 SYGVNS, per germline. CDR3 bases: TGTGCCAGCAGTAACCGGATTTTCGGGGGCTACACCTTC. Protein sequence: CASSNRIFGGYTF.

This sequence joins TRBV5-6 and TRBJ1-1, with TRBD1 as a possible D gene (6 bases). V was shortened by 4 bases and J by 1 base, with 11 bases between the two germline ends. The CDR3 is 14 residues long. The germline V gene encodes CDR1 SGHDT and CDR2 YYEEEE. CDR3 nucleotide sequence: TGTGCCAGCAGCCCAGAACAGGGGAACACTGAAGCTTTCTTT. Translation: CASSPEQGNTEAFF.

The V and J genes are TRBV7-3 and TRBJ2-1; 11 nucleotides match TRBD2. Trimming at V came to 1 base and at J to 8 bases, leaving 7 bases not matched to a gene. Germline-derived CDR1 and CDR2 are SGHTA and FQGTGA. CDR3 size: 16 residues. CDR3 bases: TGTGCCAGCAGCTTAATAGCGGGGGGGCGAGTGGATGAGCAGTTCTTC. Amino acid sequence: CASSLIAGGRVDEQFF.

The chain recombines TRBV7-6 with TRBJ2-3; maybe TRBD2 (7 bases). CDR1 is SGHVS and CDR2 is FNYEAQ in the germline V gene. V was clipped by 1 base and J by 5 bases, with 10 bases between them. This CDR3 spans 14 amino acids. CDR3 region: CASSLEGGGDTQYF. DNA for the CDR3: TGTGCCAGCAGCTTAGAGGGGGGGGGAGATACGCAGTATTTT.

The V and J genes are TRBV5-6 and TRBJ2-3; TRBD1 matches 9 bases. The CDR3 consists of 14 residues. Germline V lookup: CDR1 SGHDT, CDR2 YYEEEE. V shed 3 bases and J 1 base; nucleotides not matched to a gene: 0. The DNA for the CDR3 is TGTGCCAGCAGCTGGACAGGGGGCACAGATACGCAGTATTTT. Protein: CASSWTGGTDTQYF.

This clone has a handful of counts. The chain couples TRBV10-3 to TRBJ2-1; TRBD1 agrees at 9 bases. J gave up 5 bases and V 7 bases, and 12 bases lay outside the gene matches. The CDR3 covers 16 residues. CDR1 and CDR2 from the germline V gene are ENHRY and SYGVKD. The CDR3, as DNA: TGTGCCATCACCATCACGGGACAGGGAAGGGACAATGAGCAGTTCTTC. This codes for CAITITGQGRDNEQFF.

This clone was detected only once. This rearrangement joins TRBV7-2 to TRBJ2-1; 7 nucleotides line up with TRBD1. CDR3 length: 15 residues. The germline V gene encodes CDR1 SGHTA and CDR2 FQGNSA. Trimming at V came to 2 bases and at J to 4 bases, leaving 5 bases not matched to a gene. The CDR3 region has the DNA TGTGCCAGCAGCTTAAAGGGGACAGATTACAATGAGCAGTTCTTC. Protein sequence: CASSLKGTDYNEQFF. The full variable domain, its missing parts supplied by reference TRBV7-2 and TRBJ2-1, is GAGVSQSPSNKVTEKGKDVELRCDPISGHTALYWYRQSLGQGLEFLIYFQGNSAPDKSGLPSDRFSAERTGGSVSTLTIQRTQQEDSAVYLCASSLKGTDYNEQFFGPGTRLTVL.

The genes are TRBV6-1 and TRBJ2-7, with a possible D match to TRBD2 (5 bases). CDR3 length equals 14 residues. Germline loops: CDR1 MNHNS, CDR2 SASEGT. Trimming left V 1 base short and J 3 bases short, with 10 bases between. The CDR3 nucleotides are TGTGCCAGCAGTGAAGGACCCCGGGGCTACGAGCAGTACTTC. Translating gives CASSEGPRGYEQYF.

The table lists this clone with a few counts. The CDR3 DNA follows: TGTGCCAGTACCCTAGGGGCCTATGGCTACACCTTC. This encodes CASTLGAYGYTF. The chain joins TRBV19 to TRBJ1-2; tentative D call: TRBD1 (5 bases). This CDR3 region has 12 residues. Between the trimmed V and J ends, which lost 7 bases and 4 bases, there was a span of 10 bases. Germline lookup yields CDR1 LNHDA and CDR2 SQIVND (reference sequence).

The chain joins TRBV24-1 to TRBJ1-1; maybe TRBD1 (5 bases). Trimming took 4 bases from V and 0 from J, leaving 8 bases between them. Germline loops: CDR1 KGHDR, CDR2 SFDVKD. This CDR3 comprises 14 residues. The CDR3 protein is CATSEGHMNTEAFF. CDR3 coding DNA: TGTGCCACCAGTGAAGGACATATGAACACTGAAGCTTTCTTT.

The genes are TRBV6-1 and TRBJ1-1, with D hard to call. The CDR3 covers 15 residues. CDR1 is MNHNS, CDR2 SASEGT, per germline. V was pared by 0 bases and J by 4 bases, with 12 bases between. The CDR3 is CASSEAERGGTEAFF. The CDR3 DNA reads as TGTGCCAGCAGTGAAGCAGAAAGAGGAGGCACTGAAGCTTTCTTT.

This CDR3 reads CASKNRDNTEAFF. The CDR3 DNA follows: TGCGCCAGCAAGAACAGGGATAACACTGAAGCTTTCTTT. The chain links TRBV5-1 to TRBJ1-1, with a weak D call TRBD1 (6 bases). The V end was cut by 6 bases, the J end by 2 bases, with 11 bases between. Germline CDR1 and CDR2: SGHRS and YFSETQ. There are 13 residues in the CDR3.

The chain joins TRBV5-1 to TRBJ2-5; D not certain. The CDR3 totals 15 residues. Per germline, CDR1 SGHRS and CDR2 YFSETQ. V dropped 0 bases and J dropped 4 bases, with 13 bases sitting between them. CDR3: CASSLGVSQAETQYF. The CDR3 region has the DNA TGCGCCAGCAGCTTGGGGGTTTCGCAGGCAGAGACCCAGTACTTC. Based on the CDR3 plus reference TRBV5-1 and TRBJ2-5, the full variable domain is KAGVTQTPRYLIKTRGQQVTLSCSPISGHRSVSWYQQTPGQGLQFLFEYFSETQRNKGNFPGRFSGRQFSNSRSEMNVSTLELGDSALYLCASSLGVSQAETQYFGPGTRLLVL.

This chain connects TRBV28 to TRBJ2-7; 13 nucleotides align to TRBD2. The CDR3 loop spans 15 amino acids. CDR1 and CDR2 (germline): MDHEN, SYDVKM. The ends lost 3 bases at V and 1 base at J; junction bases unmatched: 0. This chain's CDR3 is CASSLGLAGSYEQYF. CDR3 sequence (DNA): TGTGCCAGCAGTTTGGGACTAGCGGGGTCCTACGAGCAGTACTTC.

The chain carries TRBV3-1 (or the pseudogene TRBV3-2) and TRBJ2-3; 9 bases map to TRBD2. Germline CDR1 and CDR2: LGHDT and YNNKEL (reference sequence). V lost 0 bases, J lost 7 bases, and 2 bases stayed unmatched. The CDR3 has 14 residues. The CDR3: CASSQDLAGNTQYF. DNA for the CDR3: TGTGCCAGCAGCCAAGATCTAGCGGGGAATACGCAGTATTTT.